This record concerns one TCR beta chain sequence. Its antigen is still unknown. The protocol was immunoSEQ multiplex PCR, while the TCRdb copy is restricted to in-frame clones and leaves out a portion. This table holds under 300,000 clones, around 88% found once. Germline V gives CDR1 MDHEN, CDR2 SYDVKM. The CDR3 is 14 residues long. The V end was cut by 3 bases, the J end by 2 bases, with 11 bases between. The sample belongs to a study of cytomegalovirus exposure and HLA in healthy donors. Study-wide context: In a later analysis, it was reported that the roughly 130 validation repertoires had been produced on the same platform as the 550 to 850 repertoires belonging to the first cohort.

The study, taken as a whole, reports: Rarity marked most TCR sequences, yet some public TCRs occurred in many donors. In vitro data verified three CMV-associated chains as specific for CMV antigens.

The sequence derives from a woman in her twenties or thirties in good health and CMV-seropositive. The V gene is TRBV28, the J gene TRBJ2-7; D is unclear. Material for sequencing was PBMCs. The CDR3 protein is CASSFHQQTYEQYF. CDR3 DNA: TGTGCCAGCAGTTTTCACCAACAGACCTACGAGCAGTACTTC. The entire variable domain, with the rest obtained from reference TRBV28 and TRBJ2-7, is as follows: DVKVTQSSRYLVKRTGEKVFLECVQDMDHENMFWYRQDPGLGLRLIYFSYDVKMKEKGDIPEGYSVSREKKERFSLILESASTNQTSMYLCASSFHQQTYEQYFGPGTRLTVT.